This T cell receptor beta chain was retrieved from a study of cytomegalovirus exposure and HLA in healthy donors. Study findings and constraints: The classifier was said to identify cytomegalovirus status with high specificity and sensitivity. Prediction of most subjects' HLA-A and HLA-B alleles by TCR beta sequences was reportedly accurate.

This clone was observed many times. Antigen unknown. PCR involved 60 Vbeta and 13 Jbeta primers. Methods used by the authors: In a later analysis, around 10 million of 75 million to 85 million unique beta chains occurred in at least two donors. Using immunoSEQ multiplex PCR, the repertoire was profiled, and TCRdb retains in-frame clones only, with some absent. D and trimming were read from the DNA, whereas the V and J calls and clone size are those reported in that table. Among some 110,000 clones listed, 74% were seen once. This receptor was obtained from a man aged 25 to 40 in good health and CMV-seropositive. The sample consisted of PBMCs.

Here the CDR3 DNA reads TGTGCCAGCAGCTCGACAGGCAGCTCCTATAATTCACCCCTCCACTTT. Translation gives CASSSTGSSYNSPLHF. The V call is TRBV7-6, the J call TRBJ1-6, with D tentatively TRBD1 (6 bases). The CDR3 is 16 residues long. The germline V gene encodes CDR1 SGHVS and CDR2 FNYEAQ. Trimming shortened V by 4 bases and J by 0 bases, and 10 bases separated the two germline ends.